Shown below are 11 T cell receptor beta chains from a single sample sequenced in a study of STAT5B mutations in CD4+ large granular lymphocyte leukemia. Assay: immunoSEQ multiplex PCR; the TCRdb copy retains only in-frame clones and omits some. The data contain around 31,000 clones, around 72% of them singletons. The sample taken for sequencing was CD4+ T cells from blood buffy coats. These receptors were obtained from a human donor in good health.

The rearrangement links TRBV23-1 to TRBJ2-4, with a weak D call TRBD1 (5 bases). TRBV23-1 is flagged as an ORF with uncertain function. Trimming took off 7 bases at V and 0 bases at J, with 13 bases between the two ends. The CDR3 has 15 amino acids. The CDR3 protein is CASNLGVTAKNIQYF. CDR3 bases: TGCGCCAGCAATCTAGGGGTTACAGCCAAAAACATTCAGTACTTC.

The rearrangement links TRBV5-1 to TRBJ1-2; no reliable D call. Trimming stripped 4 bases from V and 0 bases from J, with 10 bases between. CDR1 and CDR2 (germline): SGHRS, YFSETQ. This CDR3 is built from 14 residues. CDR3 sequence reads: CASSPELTNYGYTF. The CDR3, as DNA: TGCGCCAGCAGCCCGGAACTAACTAACTATGGCTACACCTTC.

The J gene is TRBJ2-4, the V gene TRBV7-2; perhaps TRBD2 as D (6 bases). The length of the CDR3 is 16 residues. Trimming pared 5 bases from V and 0 bases from J, leaving 14 bases between. Germline values: CDR1 SGHTA, CDR2 FQGNSA. The DNA for the CDR3 is TGTGCCAGCAGCATGATGGGACTTATAGCCAAAAACATTCAGTACTTC. Residues: CASSMMGLIAKNIQYF.

The rearrangement links TRBV5-1 to TRBJ2-1, with TRBD2 matching 10 bases. This CDR3 contains 15 residues. Trimming at V came to 4 bases and at J to 1 base, leaving 2 bases not matched to a gene. The germline V gene has CDR1 SGHRS and CDR2 YFSETQ. The CDR3 spells CASSLAGDSYNEQFF. Here the CDR3 DNA reads TGCGCCAGCAGCCTAGCGGGAGATTCCTACAATGAGCAGTTCTTC.

The V gene is TRBV7-2, the J gene TRBJ2-1, with TRBD1 as a possible D gene (6 bases). V lost 1 base, J lost 8 bases, and 9 bases lay in between. The germline V gene encodes CDR1 SGHTA and CDR2 FQGNSA. The CDR3 sequence is 13 residues long. For the CDR3, the DNA is TGTGCCAGCAGCTTAGTTGGGGGCGATGAGCAGTTCTTC. Protein product: CASSLVGGDEQFF.

This clone was seen only once. The rearrangement links TRBV6-5 to TRBJ2-3, with 8 bases fitting TRBD2. V shed 7 bases, J shed 2 bases, and the junction held 5 bases outside the gene matches. The CDR3 contains 14 residues. Germline-derived CDR1 and CDR2 are MNHEY and SVGAGI. The DNA for the CDR3 is TGTGCCAGCACCCGGGGGGGGGCCACAGATACGCAGTATTTT. It translates to CASTRGGATDTQYF.

CDR3 sequence: CASSEARGYGYTF. CDR3 in DNA: TGTGCCAGCAGTGAGGCCCGGGGCTATGGCTACACCTTC. V and J are TRBV2 and TRBJ1-2, with unresolved D. The CDR3 extends over 13 amino acids. Germline V gives CDR1 SNHLY, CDR2 FYNNEI. Trimming stripped 3 bases from V and 4 bases from J, with 9 bases between.

The rearrangement joins TRBV5-1 to TRBJ2-5, with D uncertain. Germline CDR1 SGHRS, CDR2 YFSETQ. CDR3 length equals 13 residues. Trimming took off 2 bases at V and 5 bases at J, with 10 bases between the two ends. CDR3 coding DNA: TGCGCCAGCAGCTTAAACGCTGGGGAGACCCAGTACTTC. The encoded protein is CASSLNAGETQYF.

The rearrangement uses TRBV30 and TRBJ1-6, with TRBD1 matching 12 bases. Unmatched junction bases numbered 8, after V lost 8 bases and J lost 6 bases. Germline V gene data show CDR1 as GTSNPN and CDR2 as SVGIG (reference sequence). This CDR3 is 15 amino acids long. The CDR3 DNA follows: TGTGCCCGGGACAGGGGGCGGCGTAGTAATTCACCCCTCCACTTT. It specifies CARDRGRRSNSPLHF.

In its sample, this clone was seen a few times. The chain is built from TRBV4-1 and TRBJ1-5; D ambiguous. Deletions cut 0 bases from V and 0 bases from J, with 6 bases between. Germline CDR1 MGHRA, CDR2 YSYEKL. The CDR3 loop spans 15 amino acids. The chain's CDR3 is CASSQDGRSNQPQHF. The CDR3 DNA follows: TGCGCCAGCAGCCAAGATGGTCGTAGCAATCAGCCCCAGCATTTT.

CDR3 sequence: CASSLTGAVTEAFF. DNA of the CDR3: TGTGCCAGCAGCTTGACAGGGGCGGTCACTGAAGCTTTCTTT. V is TRBV7-9 and J is TRBJ1-1; 8 bases map to TRBD1. The CDR3 loop spans 14 amino acids. Germline assignment: CDR1 SEHNR and CDR2 FQNEAQ (reference sequence). V lost 3 bases to trimming and J lost 4 bases; unmatched junction nucleotides: 4.